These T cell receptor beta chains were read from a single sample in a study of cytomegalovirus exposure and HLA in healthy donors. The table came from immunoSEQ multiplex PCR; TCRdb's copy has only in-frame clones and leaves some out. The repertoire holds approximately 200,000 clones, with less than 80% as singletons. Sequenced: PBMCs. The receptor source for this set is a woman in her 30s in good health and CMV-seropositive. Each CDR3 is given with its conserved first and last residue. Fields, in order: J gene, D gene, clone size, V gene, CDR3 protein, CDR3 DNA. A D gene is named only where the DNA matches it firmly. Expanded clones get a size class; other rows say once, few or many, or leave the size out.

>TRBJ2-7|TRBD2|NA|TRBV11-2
CASSPGLAGYEQYF
TGTGCCAGCAGTCCCGGCCTAGCGGGATACGAGCAGTACTTC
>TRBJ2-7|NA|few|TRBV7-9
CASSLSSPHEQYF
TGTGCCAGCAGCTTAAGCTCCCCCCACGAGCAGTACTTC
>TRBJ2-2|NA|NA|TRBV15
CATSGGTLTGELFF
TGTGCCACCAGCGGGGGGACCCTCACCGGGGAGCTGTTTTTT
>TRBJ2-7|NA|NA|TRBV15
CATSRDVQVHHEQYF
TGTGCCACCAGCAGAGATGTCCAGGTTCACCACGAGCAGTACTTC
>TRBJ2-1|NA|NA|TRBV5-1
CASSSPGANEQFF
TGCGCCAGCAGCTCTCCAGGGGCCAATGAGCAGTTCTTC
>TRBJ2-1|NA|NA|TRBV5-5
CASSFNTNTYNEQFF
TGTGCCAGCAGCTTTAACACCAATACCTACAATGAGCAGTTCTTC
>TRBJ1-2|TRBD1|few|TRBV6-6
CASITTSTGSVYGYTF
TGTGCCAGCATAACGACCTCGACAGGGTCGGTTTATGGCTACACCTTC
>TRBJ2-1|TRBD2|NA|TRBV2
CAGGGGHEQFF
TGTGCCGGCGGCGGGGGGCATGAGCAGTTCTTC
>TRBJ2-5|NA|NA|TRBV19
CASSIRPTEWPQETQYF
TGTGCCAGTAGTATTCGACCTACGGAGTGGCCTCAAGAGACCCAGTACTTC
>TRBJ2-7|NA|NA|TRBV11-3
CASSHQQGSYEQYF
TGTGCCAGCAGCCACCAACAGGGATCCTACGAGCAGTACTTC
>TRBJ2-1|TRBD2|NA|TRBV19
CASSSLADYNEQFF
TGTGCCAGTAGTTCGCTAGCGGATTACAATGAGCAGTTCTTC
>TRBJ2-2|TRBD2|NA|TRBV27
CASSHYPGLAGAGLELFF
TGTGCCAGCAGCCATTATCCGGGACTAGCGGGGGCAGGATTGGAGCTGTTTTTT
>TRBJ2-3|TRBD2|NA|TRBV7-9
CASSPGASGGADTQYF
TGTGCCAGCAGCCCCGGAGCTAGCGGGGGGGCAGATACGCAGTATTTT
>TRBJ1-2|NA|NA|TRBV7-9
CASSLGAASFYGYTF
TGTGCCAGCAGCTTAGGGGCCGCCAGCTTCTATGGCTACACCTTC
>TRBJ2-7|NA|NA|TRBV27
CASSSYLSSYEQYF
TGTGCCAGCAGTTCTTACTTGTCCTCCTACGAGCAGTACTTC
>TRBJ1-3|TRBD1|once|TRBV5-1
CASSSTGGLRNTIYF
TGCGCCAGCAGCTCAACAGGGGGGTTACGAAACACCATATATTTT
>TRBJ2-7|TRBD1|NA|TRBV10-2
CASGQGSYEQYF
TGCGCCAGCGGACAGGGCAGCTACGAGCAGTACTTC
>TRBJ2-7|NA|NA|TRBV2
CASSASESPVYEQYF
TGTGCCAGCAGTGCTAGCGAATCCCCCGTTTACGAGCAGTACTTC
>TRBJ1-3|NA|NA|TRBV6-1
CASSVGRESYGNTIYF
TGTGCCAGCAGTGTAGGCAGGGAATCGTATGGAAACACCATATATTTT
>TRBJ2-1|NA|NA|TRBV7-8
CASSLGANNEQFF
TGTGCCAGCAGCTTAGGGGCCAACAATGAGCAGTTCTTC
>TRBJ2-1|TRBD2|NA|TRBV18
CASSPQGLAGGQSYNEQFF
TGTGCCAGCTCACCGCAAGGACTAGCGGGGGGGCAAAGCTACAATGAGCAGTTCTTC
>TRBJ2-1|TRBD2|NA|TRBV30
CAWSRTSVLIF
TGTGCCTGGAGCCGGACTAGCGTTCTGATCTTC
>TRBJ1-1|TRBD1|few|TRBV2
CASRPGQEDTEAFF
TGTGCCAGCAGACCGGGACAGGAGGACACTGAAGCTTTCTTT
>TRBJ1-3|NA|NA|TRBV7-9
CASSITTGSGNTIYF
TGTGCCAGCAGCATTACAACAGGCTCTGGAAACACCATATATTTT
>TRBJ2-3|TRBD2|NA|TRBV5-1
CASSMGLAGLEVTQYF
TGCGCCAGCAGCATGGGACTAGCGGGACTGGAAGTTACGCAGTATTTT
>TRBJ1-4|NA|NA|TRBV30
CAWSDKGMGEKLFF
TGTGCCTGGAGTGATAAGGGGATGGGTGAAAAACTGTTTTTT